This T cell receptor (beta chain) was found in a study of blood T cells in healthy people across ages. Turning to the study itself: Template switching retrieved approximately one barcoded beta molecule for each two T cells. The study, taken as a whole, reports: Significant beta diversity loss was already apparent by age around 36, declining roughly linearly.

CDR1 is SGHRS and CDR2 is YFSETQ in the germline V gene. There are 14 residues in the CDR3. V lost 4 bases to trimming and J lost 0 bases, with 9 bases between them. Alongside a J-beta primer mix, a sample-barcoded 5' primer served in a second PCR lasting 7 to 11 cycles. Tagging of each cDNA molecule was performed by a template-switch adaptor with 12 random nucleotides. MiXCR was run by TCRdb on the 5' RACE reads, yielding one entry per CDR3 protein. The table shows some 1.5 million distinct CDR3 sequences, with 28% occurring only once. This clonotype was seen many times. Its specificity is unknown. Sequencing used blood. The chain recombines TRBV5-1 with TRBJ2-3; D is perhaps TRBD2 (5 bases). The receptor was isolated from a woman in her 30s in good health. This CDR3 is CASSRAGSTDTQYF. The CDR3 DNA sequence: TGCGCCAGCAGCCGCGCGGGTAGCACAGATACGCAGTATTTT. Variable domain in full (rest from reference TRBV5-1 and TRBJ2-3): KAGVTQTPRYLIKTRGQQVTLSCSPISGHRSVSWYQQTPGQGLQFLFEYFSETQRNKGNFPGRFSGRQFSNSRSEMNVSTLELGDSALYLCASSRAGSTDTQYFGPGTRLTVL.